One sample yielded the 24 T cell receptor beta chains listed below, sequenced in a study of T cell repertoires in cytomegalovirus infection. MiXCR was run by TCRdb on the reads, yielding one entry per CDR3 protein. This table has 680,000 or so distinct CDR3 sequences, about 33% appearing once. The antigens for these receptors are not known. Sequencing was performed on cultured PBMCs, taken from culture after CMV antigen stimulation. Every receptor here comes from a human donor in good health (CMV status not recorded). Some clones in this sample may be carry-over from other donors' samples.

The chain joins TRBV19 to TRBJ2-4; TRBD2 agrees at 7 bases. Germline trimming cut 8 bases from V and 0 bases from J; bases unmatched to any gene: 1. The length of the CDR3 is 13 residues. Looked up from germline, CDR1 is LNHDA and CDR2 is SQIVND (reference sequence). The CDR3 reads CASGEGAKNIQYF. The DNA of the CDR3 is TGTGCCAGTGGGGAGGGAGCCAAAAACATTCAGTACTTC.

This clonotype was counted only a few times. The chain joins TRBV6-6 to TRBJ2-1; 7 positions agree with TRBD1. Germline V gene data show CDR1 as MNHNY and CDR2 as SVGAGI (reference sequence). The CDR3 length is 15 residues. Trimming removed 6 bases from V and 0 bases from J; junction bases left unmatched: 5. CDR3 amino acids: CASRNRGSSYNEQFF. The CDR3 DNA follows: TGTGCCAGCAGAAACAGGGGAAGCTCCTACAATGAGCAGTTCTTC.

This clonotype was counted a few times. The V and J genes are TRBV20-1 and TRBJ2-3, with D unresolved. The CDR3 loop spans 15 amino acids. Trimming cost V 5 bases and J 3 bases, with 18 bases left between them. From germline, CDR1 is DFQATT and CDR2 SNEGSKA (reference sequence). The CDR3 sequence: CSAPLGSLSTDTQYF. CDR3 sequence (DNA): TGCAGTGCTCCGTTAGGGTCTTTGTCGACAGATACGCAGTATTTT.

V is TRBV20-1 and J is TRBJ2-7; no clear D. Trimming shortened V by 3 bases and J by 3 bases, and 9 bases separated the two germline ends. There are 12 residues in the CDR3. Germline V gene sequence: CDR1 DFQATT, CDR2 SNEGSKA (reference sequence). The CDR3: CSASRHFYEQYF. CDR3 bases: TGCAGTGCTAGCCGGCACTTCTACGAGCAGTACTTC.

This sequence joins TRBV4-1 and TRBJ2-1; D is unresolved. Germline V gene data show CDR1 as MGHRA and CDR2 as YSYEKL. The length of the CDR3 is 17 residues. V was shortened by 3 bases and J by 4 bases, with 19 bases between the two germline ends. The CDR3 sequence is CASSHPKAPSTYNEQFF. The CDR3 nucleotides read TGCGCCAGCAGCCACCCTAAAGCCCCCTCAACTTACAATGAGCAGTTCTTC.

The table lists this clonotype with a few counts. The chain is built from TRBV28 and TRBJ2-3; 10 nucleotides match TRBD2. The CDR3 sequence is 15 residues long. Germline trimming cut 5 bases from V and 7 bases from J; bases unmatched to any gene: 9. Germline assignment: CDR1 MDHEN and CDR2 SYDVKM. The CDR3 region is CASSDSGGQVNTQYF. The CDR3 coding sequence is TGTGCCAGCAGTGATAGCGGGGGGCAGGTCAATACGCAGTATTTT.

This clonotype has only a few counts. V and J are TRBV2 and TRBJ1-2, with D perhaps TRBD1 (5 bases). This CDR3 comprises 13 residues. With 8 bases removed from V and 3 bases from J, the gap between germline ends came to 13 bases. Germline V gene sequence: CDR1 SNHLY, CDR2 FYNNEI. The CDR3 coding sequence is TGTGCCAGCGGGCCGGGGGTCGACTATGGCTACACCTTC. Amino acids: CASGPGVDYGYTF.

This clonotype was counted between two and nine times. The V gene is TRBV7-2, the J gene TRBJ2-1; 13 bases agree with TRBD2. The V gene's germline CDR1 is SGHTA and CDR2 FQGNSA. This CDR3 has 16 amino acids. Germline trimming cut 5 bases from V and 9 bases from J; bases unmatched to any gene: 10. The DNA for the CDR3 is TGTGCCAGCAGCAGGAGACTAGCGGGGGGCACGGGTGAGCAGTTCTTC. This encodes CASSRRLAGGTGEQFF.

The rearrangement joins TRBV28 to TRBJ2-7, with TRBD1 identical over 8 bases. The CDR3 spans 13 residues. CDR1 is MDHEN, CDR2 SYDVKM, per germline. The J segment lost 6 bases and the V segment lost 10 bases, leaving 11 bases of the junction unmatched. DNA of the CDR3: TGTGCCACCGCCGGGACAGGCTGGTCCGAGCAGTACTTC. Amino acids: CATAGTGWSEQYF.

CDR3 residues: CSAMVSYVGDTQYF. The CDR3 bases are TGCAGTGCTATGGTCTCTTATGTCGGGGATACGCAGTATTTT. The chain is built from TRBV20-1 and TRBJ2-3; D remains ambiguous. The V and J ends lost 4 bases and 6 bases respectively, with 17 bases between them. From germline, CDR1 is DFQATT and CDR2 SNEGSKA (reference sequence). CDR3 length equals 14 residues.

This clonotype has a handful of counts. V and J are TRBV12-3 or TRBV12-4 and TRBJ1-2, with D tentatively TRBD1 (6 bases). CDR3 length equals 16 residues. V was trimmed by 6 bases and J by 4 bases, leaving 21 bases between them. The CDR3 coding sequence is TGTGCCAGCAGCCCCTTTCGGGCAGGGGAAGGCTATGGCTACACCTTC. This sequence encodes CASSPFRAGEGYGYTF.

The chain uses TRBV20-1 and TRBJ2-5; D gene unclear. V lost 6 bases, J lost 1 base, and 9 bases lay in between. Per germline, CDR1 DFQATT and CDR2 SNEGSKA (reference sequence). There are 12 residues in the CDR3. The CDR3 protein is CSARFSQETQYF. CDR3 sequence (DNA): TGCAGTGCCAGGTTTTCCCAAGAGACCCAGTACTTC.

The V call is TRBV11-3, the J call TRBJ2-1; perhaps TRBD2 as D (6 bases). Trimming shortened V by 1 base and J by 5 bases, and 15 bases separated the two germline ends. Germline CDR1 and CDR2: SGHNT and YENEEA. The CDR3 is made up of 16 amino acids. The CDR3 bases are TGTGCCAGCAGCTTAGGGTTCGCGGGGCTCAACAATGAGCAGTTCTTC. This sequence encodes CASSLGFAGLNNEQFF.

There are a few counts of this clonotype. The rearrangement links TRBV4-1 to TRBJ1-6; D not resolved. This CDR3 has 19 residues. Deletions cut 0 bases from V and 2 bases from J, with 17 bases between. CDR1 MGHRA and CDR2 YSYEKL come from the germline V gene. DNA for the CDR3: TGCGCCAGCAGCCAAGAAGTAATGAGTACCTGGACCTATAATTCACCCCTCCACTTT. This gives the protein CASSQEVMSTWTYNSPLHF.

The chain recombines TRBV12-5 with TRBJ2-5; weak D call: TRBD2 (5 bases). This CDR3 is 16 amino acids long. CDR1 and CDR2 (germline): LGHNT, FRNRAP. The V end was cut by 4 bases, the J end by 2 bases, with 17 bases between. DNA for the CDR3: TGTGCTAGTGGTTCTAGCCTAGGCACGGGACAAGAGACCCAGTACTTC. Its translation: CASGSSLGTGQETQYF.

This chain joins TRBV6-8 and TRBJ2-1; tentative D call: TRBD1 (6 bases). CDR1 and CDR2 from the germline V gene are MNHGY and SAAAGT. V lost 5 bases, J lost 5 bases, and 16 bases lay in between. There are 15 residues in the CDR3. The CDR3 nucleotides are TGTGCCAGCAGTGCCTTGGGACACGAGGACAATGAGCAGTTCTTC. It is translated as CASSALGHEDNEQFF.

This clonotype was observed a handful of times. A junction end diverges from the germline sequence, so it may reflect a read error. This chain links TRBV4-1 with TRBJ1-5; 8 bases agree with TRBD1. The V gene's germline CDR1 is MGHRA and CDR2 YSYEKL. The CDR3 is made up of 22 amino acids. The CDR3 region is CASSQDSIGTGLGLRTWQPQHF. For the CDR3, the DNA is TGTGCCAGCAGCCAAGATTCAATAGGGACAGGCTTGGGTCTCCGAACATGGCAGCCCCAGCATTTT.

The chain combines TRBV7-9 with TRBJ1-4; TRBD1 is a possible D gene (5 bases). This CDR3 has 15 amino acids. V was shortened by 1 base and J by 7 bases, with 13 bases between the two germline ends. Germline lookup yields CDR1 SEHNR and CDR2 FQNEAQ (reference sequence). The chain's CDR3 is CASSLVRGVSEKLFF. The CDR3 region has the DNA TGTGCCAGCAGCTTAGTGAGGGGAGTAAGTGAAAAACTGTTTTTT.

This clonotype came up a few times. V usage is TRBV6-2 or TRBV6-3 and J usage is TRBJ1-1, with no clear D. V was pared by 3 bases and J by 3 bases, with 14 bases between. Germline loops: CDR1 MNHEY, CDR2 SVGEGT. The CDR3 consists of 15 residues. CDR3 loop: CASSYLMGVDTEAFF. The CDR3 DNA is TGTGCCAGCAGTTATTTAATGGGAGTGGACACTGAAGCTTTCTTT.

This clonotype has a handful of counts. The CDR3 region has the DNA TGTGCCATCAGTGTGGACTTACGCAATCAGCCCCAGCATTTT. Its protein product is CAISVDLRNQPQHF. The chain couples TRBV10-3 to TRBJ1-5; no definite D call. The CDR3 runs to 14 residues. CDR1 is ENHRY, CDR2 SYGVKD, per germline. V lost 4 bases and J lost 2, with 9 bases in between.

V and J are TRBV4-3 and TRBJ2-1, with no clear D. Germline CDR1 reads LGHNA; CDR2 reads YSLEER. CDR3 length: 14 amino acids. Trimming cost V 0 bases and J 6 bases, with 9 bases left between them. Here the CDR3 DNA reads TGCGCCAGCAGCCAAGAACCTTTTTCCAATGAGCAGTTCTTC. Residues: CASSQEPFSNEQFF.

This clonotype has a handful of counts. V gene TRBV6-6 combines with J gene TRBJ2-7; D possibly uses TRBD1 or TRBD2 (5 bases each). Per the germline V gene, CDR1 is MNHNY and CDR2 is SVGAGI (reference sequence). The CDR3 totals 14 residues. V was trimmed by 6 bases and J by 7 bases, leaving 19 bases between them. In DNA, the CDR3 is TGTGCCAGCAGCCCCGGGACCATACGTCGGGAGCAGTACTTC. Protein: CASSPGTIRREQYF.

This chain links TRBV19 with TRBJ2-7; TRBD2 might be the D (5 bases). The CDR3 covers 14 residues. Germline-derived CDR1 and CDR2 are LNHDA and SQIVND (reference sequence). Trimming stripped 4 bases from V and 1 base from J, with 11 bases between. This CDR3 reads CASSSGPNSYEQYF. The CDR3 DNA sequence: TGTGCCAGTAGTAGCGGGCCAAATTCCTACGAGCAGTACTTC.

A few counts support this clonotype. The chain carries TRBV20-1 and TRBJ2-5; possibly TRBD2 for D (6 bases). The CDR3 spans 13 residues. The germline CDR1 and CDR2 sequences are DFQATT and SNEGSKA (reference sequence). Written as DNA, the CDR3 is TGCAGCTCATGGGGGGAGGCCGGAGAGACCCAGTACTTC. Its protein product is CSSWGEAGETQYF.